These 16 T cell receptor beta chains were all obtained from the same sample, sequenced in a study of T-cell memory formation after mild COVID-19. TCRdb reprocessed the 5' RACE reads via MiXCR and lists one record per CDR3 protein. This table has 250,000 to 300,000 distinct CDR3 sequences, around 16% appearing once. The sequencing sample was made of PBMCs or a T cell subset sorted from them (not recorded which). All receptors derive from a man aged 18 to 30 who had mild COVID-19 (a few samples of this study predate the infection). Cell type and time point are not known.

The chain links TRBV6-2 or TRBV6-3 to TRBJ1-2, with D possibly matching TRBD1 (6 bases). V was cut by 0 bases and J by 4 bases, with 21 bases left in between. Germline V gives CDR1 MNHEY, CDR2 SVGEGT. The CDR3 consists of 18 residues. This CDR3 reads CASSYSRRAPGGGYGYTF. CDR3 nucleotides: TGTGCCAGCAGTTACTCGAGAAGGGCCCCCGGGGGCGGCTATGGCTACACCTTC.

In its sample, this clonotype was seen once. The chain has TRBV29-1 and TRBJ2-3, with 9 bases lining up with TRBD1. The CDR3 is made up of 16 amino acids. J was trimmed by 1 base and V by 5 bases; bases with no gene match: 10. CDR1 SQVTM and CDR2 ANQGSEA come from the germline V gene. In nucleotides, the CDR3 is TGCAGCGTTAGCACAGGGGGCTGGTACGGCACAGATACGCAGTATTTT. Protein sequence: CSVSTGGWYGTDTQYF.

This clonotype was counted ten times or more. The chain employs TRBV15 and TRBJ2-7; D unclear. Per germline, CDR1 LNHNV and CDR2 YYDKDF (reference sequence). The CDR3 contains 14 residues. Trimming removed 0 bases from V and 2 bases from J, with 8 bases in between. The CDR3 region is CATSRDRLTYEQYV. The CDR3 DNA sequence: TGTGCCACCAGCAGAGATCGTTTAACCTACGAGCAGTACGTC.

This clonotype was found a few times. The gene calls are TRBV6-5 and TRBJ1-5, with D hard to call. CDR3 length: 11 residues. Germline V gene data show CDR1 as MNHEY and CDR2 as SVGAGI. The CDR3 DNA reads TGTGCTAACGCGCGTAGCCAGCCCCAGCATTTT. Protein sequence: CANARSQPQHF.

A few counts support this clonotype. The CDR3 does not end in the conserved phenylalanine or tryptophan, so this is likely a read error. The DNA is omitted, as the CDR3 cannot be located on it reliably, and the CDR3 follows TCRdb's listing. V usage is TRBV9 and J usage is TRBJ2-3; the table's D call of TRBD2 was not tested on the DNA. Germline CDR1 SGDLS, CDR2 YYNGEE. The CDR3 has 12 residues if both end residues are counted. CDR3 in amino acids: CASSGISGGACN.

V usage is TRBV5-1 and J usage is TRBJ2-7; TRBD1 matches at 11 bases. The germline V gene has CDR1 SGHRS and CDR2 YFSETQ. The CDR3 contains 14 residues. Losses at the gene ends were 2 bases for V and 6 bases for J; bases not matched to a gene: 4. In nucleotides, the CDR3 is TGCGCCAGCAGCTTTGGGACAGGGGGGAGCGAGCAGTACTTC. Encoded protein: CASSFGTGGSEQYF.

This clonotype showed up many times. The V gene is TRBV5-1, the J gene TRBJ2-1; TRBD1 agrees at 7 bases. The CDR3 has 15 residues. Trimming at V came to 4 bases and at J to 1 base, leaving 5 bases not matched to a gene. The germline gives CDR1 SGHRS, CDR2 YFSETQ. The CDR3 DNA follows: TGCGCCAGCAGCCAGGGGGTACTATCCTACAATGAGCAGTTCTTC. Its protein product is CASSQGVLSYNEQFF.

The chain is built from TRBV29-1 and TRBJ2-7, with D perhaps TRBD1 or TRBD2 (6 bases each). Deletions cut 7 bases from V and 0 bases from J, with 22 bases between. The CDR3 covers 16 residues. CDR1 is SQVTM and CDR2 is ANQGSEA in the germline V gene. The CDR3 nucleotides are TGCAGCGCCCCAAATGGGGGGCAGGCGAGCTCCTACGAGCAGTACGTC. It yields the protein CSAPNGGQASSYEQYV.

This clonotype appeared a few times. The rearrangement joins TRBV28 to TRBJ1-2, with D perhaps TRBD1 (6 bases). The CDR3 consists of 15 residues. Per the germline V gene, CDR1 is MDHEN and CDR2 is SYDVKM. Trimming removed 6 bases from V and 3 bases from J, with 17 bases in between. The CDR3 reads CASRVGGADHYGYTF. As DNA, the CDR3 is TGTGCCAGCAGAGTGGGGGGGGCTGACCACTATGGCTACACCTTC.

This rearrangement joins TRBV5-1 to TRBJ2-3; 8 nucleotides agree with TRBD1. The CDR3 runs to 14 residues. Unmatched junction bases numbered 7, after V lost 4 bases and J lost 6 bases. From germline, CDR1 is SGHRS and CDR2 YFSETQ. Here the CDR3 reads CASSTYDRGDTQYF. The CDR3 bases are TGCGCCAGCAGCACCTATGACAGGGGTGATACGCAGTATTTT.

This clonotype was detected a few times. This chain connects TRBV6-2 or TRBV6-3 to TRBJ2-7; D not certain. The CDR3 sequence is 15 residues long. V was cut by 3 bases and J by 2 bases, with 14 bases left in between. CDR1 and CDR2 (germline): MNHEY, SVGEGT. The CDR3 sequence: CASSYLDPIAYEQYF. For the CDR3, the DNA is TGTGCCAGCAGTTATCTTGATCCGATAGCCTACGAGCAGTACTTC.

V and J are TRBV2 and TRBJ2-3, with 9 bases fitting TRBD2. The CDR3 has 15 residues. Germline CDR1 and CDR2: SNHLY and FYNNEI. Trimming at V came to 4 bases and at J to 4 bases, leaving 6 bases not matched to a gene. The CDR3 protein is CASSGVSGSADTQYF. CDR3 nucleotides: TGTGCCAGCAGTGGGGTTAGCGGGAGCGCAGATACGCAGTATTTT.

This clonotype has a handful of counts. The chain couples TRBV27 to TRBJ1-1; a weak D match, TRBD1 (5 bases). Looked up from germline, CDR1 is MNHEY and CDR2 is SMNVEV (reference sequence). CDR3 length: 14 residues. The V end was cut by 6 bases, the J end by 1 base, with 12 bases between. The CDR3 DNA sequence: TGTGCCAGCAGCCCTCTTGGGACGAACACTGAAGCTTTCTTT. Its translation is CASSPLGTNTEAFF.

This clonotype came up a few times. In DNA form, the CDR3 reads TGCAGTGCTAGAACCACAGGGTATGGAGATACGCAGTATTTT. It is translated as CSARTTGYGDTQYF. This chain joins TRBV20-1 and TRBJ2-3, with D possibly matching TRBD1 (6 bases). The CDR3 runs 14 residues. Trimming shortened V by 2 bases and J by 5 bases, and 14 bases separated the two germline ends. In germline, CDR1 is DFQATT, CDR2 SNEGSKA (reference sequence).

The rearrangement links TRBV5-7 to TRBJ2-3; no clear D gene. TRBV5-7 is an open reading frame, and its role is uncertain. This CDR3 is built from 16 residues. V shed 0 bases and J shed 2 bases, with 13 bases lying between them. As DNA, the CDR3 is TGTGCCAGCAGCTTGGGGTTAGTGCAACCCACAGATACGCAGTATTTT. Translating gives CASSLGLVQPTDTQYF.

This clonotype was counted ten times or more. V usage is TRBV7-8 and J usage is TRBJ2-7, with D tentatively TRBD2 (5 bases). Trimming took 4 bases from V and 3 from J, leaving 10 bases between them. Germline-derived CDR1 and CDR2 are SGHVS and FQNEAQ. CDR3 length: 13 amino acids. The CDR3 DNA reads TGTGCCAGCAGCTCAAATGACTACTACGAGCAGTACTTC. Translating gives CASSSNDYYEQYF.